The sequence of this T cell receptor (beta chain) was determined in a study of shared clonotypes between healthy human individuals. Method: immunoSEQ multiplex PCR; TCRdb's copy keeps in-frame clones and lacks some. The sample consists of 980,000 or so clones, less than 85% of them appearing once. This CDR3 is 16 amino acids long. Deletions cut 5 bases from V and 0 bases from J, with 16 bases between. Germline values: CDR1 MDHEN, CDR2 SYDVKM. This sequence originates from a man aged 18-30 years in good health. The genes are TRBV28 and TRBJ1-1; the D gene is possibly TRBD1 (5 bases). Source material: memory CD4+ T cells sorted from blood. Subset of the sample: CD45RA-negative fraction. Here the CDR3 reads CASSPSPGPMNTEAFF. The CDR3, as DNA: TGTGCCAGCAGTCCGTCTCCGGGACCGATGAACACTGAAGCTTTCTTT.